This is a list of T cell receptor beta chains from one sample in a study of T cells after yellow fever vaccination. From the 5' RACE reads, TCRdb called clonotypes with MiXCR, one entry per CDR3 protein. The data show approximately 600,000 distinct CDR3 sequences, roughly an eighth seen once. The sequencing used PBMCs, collected on the day of the yellow fever booster vaccination. Receptors were obtained from a man in his thirties or forties who received the YFV17D yellow fever vaccine. Each CDR3 is given without its conserved first and last residue.

j_call	v_call	cdr3_aa
TRBJ2-1	TRBV29-1	SVGGQGSYNEQF
TRBJ2-3	TRBV7-8	ASAGQALDTQY
TRBJ2-7	TRBV28	ASSLSGTGYEQY
TRBJ1-6	TRBV6-2/TRBV6-3	ASSRVGKPLH
TRBJ2-1	TRBV7-6	ASSLDTVGEQF
TRBJ1-6	TRBV19	ASSTGTASNSPLH
TRBJ2-6	TRBV10-3	ATKDRGRPAGANVLT
TRBJ2-5	TRBV7-9	ASSKLGAPETQY
TRBJ2-1	TRBV27	ASSLGQRGDNEQF
TRBJ2-2	TRBV12-3/TRBV12-4	ASKRGQVPGELF
TRBJ2-2	TRBV12-3/TRBV12-4	ASSFLAGVGGELF
TRBJ1-2	TRBV5-1	ASSKGQGALGYT
TRBJ2-2	TRBV27	ASSNSGRAGMLF
TRBJ2-3	TRBV5-1	ASSTAGTDTQY
TRBJ2-1	TRBV29-1	SVEGDFSSYNEQF
TRBJ1-1	TRBV4-2	ASSQDPRTAEAF
TRBJ1-2	TRBV12-3/TRBV12-4	ASSITGNGYT
TRBJ2-7	TRBV9	ASSTRGTSGSYEQY
TRBJ2-3	TRBV27	ASSLGFSGRADTQY
TRBJ2-4	TRBV28	ASSQQGTNIQY
TRBJ2-7	TRBV6-2/TRBV6-3	ASSNGEPPLYEQY
TRBJ2-1	TRBV6-2/TRBV6-3	ASRTSGSYGYNEQF
TRBJ2-7	TRBV11-2	ASSSLPCGTSGRCEQY
TRBJ1-6	TRBV12-3/TRBV12-4	ASSFERTTNSPLH
TRBJ2-1	TRBV5-1	ASSLTGTSGRAPYNEQF
TRBJ1-2	TRBV29-1	SVRGIRGEELGYGYT
TRBJ2-1	TRBV10-3	AISESASGSEQF
TRBJ1-4	TRBV7-9	ASSLGGQGKLF
TRBJ2-1	TRBV11-3	ASSLVYLLAGGISSSYNEQF